This T cell receptor (beta chain) came from a study of patients and donors after allogeneic stem cell transplantation. This clonotype has ten or more counts. TCRdb reprocessed the RT-PCR reads via MiXCR and lists one record per CDR3 protein. The sample lists about 230,000 distinct CDR3 sequences; roughly an eighth were seen once. Germline lookup yields CDR1 SGHDT and CDR2 YYEEEE. V lost 2 bases and J lost 2, with 13 bases in between. The CDR3 is 15 amino acids. The chain links TRBV5-6 to TRBJ1-1, with D possibly TRBD1 on 6 matching bases. This TCR was recovered from a human donor who was either an allogeneic HSCT recipient or a stem cell or donor lymphocyte infusion donor (not recorded which). It is not recorded whose cells these are; they may come from a transplant donor. The specimen sequenced was blood, either unsorted or a sorted T cell fraction (not recorded which). The CDR3 nucleotides read TGTGCCAGCAGCTTTACAGGGTCTCAAAACACTGAAGCTTTCTTT. Protein sequence: CASSFTGSQNTEAFF.